The rows below give T cell receptor beta chains drawn from one sample of a study of cytomegalovirus exposure and HLA in healthy donors. Libraries were prepared by immunoSEQ multiplex PCR; TCRdb keeps only in-frame clonotypes and omits some of them. The data show 85,000 to 100,000 clones, with approximately 80% seen just once and around 3% held by the top ten. The sequenced material came from PBMCs. The receptors derive from a male donor in good health and CMV-seropositive. The CDR3 runs from the conserved cysteine through the conserved F or W. Each record gives: V gene, J gene, CDR3 protein.

TRBV5-1,TRBJ2-2,CASSFSQQGATGELFF
TRBV6-1,TRBJ2-1,CASSEERLAGVHEQFF
TRBV27,TRBJ2-1,CASGFRDMVF
TRBV30,TRBJ1-1,CAWSRRGGDTEAFF
TRBV15,TRBJ1-2,CATSRDHSSRDGYTF
TRBV5-1,TRBJ1-2,CASSIEQGAGGYTF
TRBV7-9,TRBJ1-2,CASSPGQGVIRGYTF
TRBV5-4,TRBJ2-7,CASTPGQGTLEQYF
TRBV10-3,TRBJ2-7,CAISEAPGGQYF
TRBV2,TRBJ1-5,CASSSGQGINNQPQHF
TRBV15,TRBJ2-6,CATSREGTLDSGANVLTF
TRBV7-9,TRBJ1-1,CASSTLNTEAFF
TRBV30,TRBJ2-1,CAWTNYNEQFF
TRBV11-2,TRBJ1-1,CASRLTGGTEAFF
TRBV25-1,TRBJ1-2,CASSEGLRPLLF
TRBV5-4,TRBJ2-3,CASSSHRVRISTDTQYF
TRBV30,TRBJ2-5,CAWSATPRETQYF
TRBV18,TRBJ2-2,CASSPRSVAGELFF
TRBV10-3,TRBJ1-6,CAISDVGGTRGSPLHF
TRBV9,TRBJ2-5,CASSFLAQGGETQYF
TRBV9,TRBJ2-3,CASSVLGQASTDTQYF
TRBV2,TRBJ2-7,CASSEGLAGGPSEQYF
TRBV5-6,TRBJ1-1,CASSTTLNTEAFF
TRBV15,TRBJ1-1,CATSLGGALNTEAFF
TRBV6-1,TRBJ1-2,CASTGTRRPGGGYTF
TRBV4-1,TRBJ1-1,CASSHISGNTEAFF
TRBV30,TRBJ2-7,CAWSYGQAAYEQYF
TRBV5-1,TRBJ2-6,CASGRRGQSSGANVLTF
TRBV4-1,TRBJ2-3,CASGTGGHADTQYF
TRBV9,TRBJ1-5,CASSVGTGVGQPQHF
TRBV2,TRBJ1-1,CASSETREAFF
TRBV7-9,TRBJ1-2,CASSLIEGGYGYTF
TRBV4-1,TRBJ2-2,CASSQGPGLALGGGELFF